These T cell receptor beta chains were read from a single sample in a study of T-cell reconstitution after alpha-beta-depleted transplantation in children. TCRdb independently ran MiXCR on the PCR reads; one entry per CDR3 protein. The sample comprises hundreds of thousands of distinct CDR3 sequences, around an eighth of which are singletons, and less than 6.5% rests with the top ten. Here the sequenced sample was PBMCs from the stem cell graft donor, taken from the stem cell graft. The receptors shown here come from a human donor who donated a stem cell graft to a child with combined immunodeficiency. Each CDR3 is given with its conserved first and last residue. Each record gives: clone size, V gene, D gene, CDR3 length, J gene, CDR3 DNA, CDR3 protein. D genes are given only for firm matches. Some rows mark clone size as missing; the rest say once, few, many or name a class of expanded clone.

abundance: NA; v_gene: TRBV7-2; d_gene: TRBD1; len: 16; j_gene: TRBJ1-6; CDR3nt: TGTGCCAGCAGCTTAAGGTTGGACAGGGTTAATTCACCCCTCCACTTT; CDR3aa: CASSLRLDRVNSPLHF
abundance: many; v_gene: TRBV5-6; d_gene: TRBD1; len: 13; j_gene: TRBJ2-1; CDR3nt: TGTGCCAGCAGCCAGGGGACAGGGAATGAGCAGTTCTTC; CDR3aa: CASSQGTGNEQFF
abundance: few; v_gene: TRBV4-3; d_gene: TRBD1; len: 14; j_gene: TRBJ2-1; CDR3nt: TGCGCCAGCAGCCGCTCCGGGACAGTAAATGAGCAGTTCTTC; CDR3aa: CASSRSGTVNEQFF
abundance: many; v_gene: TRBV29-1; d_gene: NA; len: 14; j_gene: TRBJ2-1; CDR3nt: TGCAGCGTCGCTGGTACACTTGGGGGCAATGAGCAGTTCTTC; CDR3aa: CSVAGTLGGNEQFF
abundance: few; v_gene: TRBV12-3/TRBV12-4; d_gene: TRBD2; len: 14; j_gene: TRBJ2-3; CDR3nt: TGTGCCAGCAACGTCGGGGGGGCCGTAGATACGCAGTATTTT; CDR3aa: CASNVGGAVDTQYF
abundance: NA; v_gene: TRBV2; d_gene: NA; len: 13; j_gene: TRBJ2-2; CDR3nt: TGTGCCAGCAGTGGGGGGGGCGCCCGGGAGCTGTTTTTT; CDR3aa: CASSGGGARELFF
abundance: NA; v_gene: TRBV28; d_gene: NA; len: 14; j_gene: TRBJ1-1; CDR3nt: TGTGCCAGCAGTTATACAAAAGGGCGGACTGAAGCTTTCTTT; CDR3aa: CASSYTKGRTEAFF
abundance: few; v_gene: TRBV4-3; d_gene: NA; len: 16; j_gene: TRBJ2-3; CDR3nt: TGCGCCAGCAGCCGGTCGACTAGATCTAGCACAGATACGCAGTATTTT; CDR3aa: CASSRSTRSSTDTQYF
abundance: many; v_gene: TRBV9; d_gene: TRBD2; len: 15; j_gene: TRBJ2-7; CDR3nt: TGTGCCAGCAGCGTAGGGGGAGGGGACTCCTACGAGCAGTACTTC; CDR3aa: CASSVGGGDSYEQYF
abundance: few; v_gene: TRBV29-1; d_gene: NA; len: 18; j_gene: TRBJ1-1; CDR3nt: TGCAGCGTTGAAGTTCTCCTCTGGACAGTGGGGATGAACACTGAAGCTTTCTTT; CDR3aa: CSVEVLLWTVGMNTEAFF